This T cell receptor (beta chain) was sequenced for a study of T cells in localized non-small cell lung cancer. Data came from immunoSEQ multiplex PCR; TCRdb stores just in-frame clones and leaves some out. The table records over 1,500 clones, approximately 24% of them present only once. The CDR3 has 15 residues. The V and J ends lost 1 base and 3 bases, in that order; junction bases with no gene match: 7. CDR1 SGHRS and CDR2 YFSETQ come from the germline V gene. V is TRBV5-1 and J is TRBJ2-7; 7 bases align to TRBD1. This specimen was normal lung tissue next to the tumor, taken before any cancer treatment. The sequence derives from a woman aged 35 to 75 with stage I lung adenocarcinoma. The CDR3 sequence is CASSLLGTANYEQYF. CDR3 sequence (DNA): TGCGCCAGCAGCTTGTTGGGGACAGCAAACTACGAGCAGTACTTC.